This T cell receptor (beta chain) was captured by sequencing in a study of T cell clonotyping in hematopoietic cell transplantation. Time point here: recipient sample about 28 days before transplant, after cytoreduction. The CDR3 consists of 15 residues. Germline CDR1 reads GTSNPN; CDR2 reads SVGIG (reference sequence). V was pared by 4 bases and J by 2 bases, with 15 bases between. Notes on the study in general: CD4 and CD8 repertoire contributions could not be separated without sorting.

Profiling relied on immunoSEQ multiplex PCR, and the TCRdb table lists in-frame clones only, not all of them. The sample contains about 45,000 clones, roughly 80% of which appear only once. A word on this clone: What it binds is not known.

The J gene is TRBJ2-1, the V gene TRBV30; TRBD1 is a possible D gene (5 bases). Source: peripheral blood mononuclear cells, taken before stem cell transplant. This receptor was taken from a man aged 55 to 69 with myelodysplastic syndrome. Some clones in this sample may be carry-over from other donors' samples. The CDR3 DNA is TGTGCCTGGACTGCTGGCAGGGAAACCTACAATGAGCAGTTCTTC. It codes for CAWTAGRETYNEQFF.